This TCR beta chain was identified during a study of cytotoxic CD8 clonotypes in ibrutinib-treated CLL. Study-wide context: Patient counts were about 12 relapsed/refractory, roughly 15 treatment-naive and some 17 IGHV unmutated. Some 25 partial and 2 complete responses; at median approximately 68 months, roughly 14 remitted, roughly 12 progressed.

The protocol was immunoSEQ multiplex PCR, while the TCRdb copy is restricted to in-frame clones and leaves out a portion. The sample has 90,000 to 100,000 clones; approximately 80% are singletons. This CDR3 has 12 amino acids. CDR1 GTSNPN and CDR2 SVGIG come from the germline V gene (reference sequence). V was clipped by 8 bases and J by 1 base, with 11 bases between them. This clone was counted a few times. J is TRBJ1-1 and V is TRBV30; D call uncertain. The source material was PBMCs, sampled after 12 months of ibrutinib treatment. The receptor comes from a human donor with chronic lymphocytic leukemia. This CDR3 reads CAGIPGNTEAFF. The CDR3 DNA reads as TGTGCCGGAATCCCCGGGAACACTGAAGCTTTCTTT.